This TCR beta chain was sequenced during a study of T cells in localized non-small cell lung cancer. The study, taken as a whole, reports: A median of around 60 clones ranked among the top 100 in tumor appeared in adjacent lung. Among blood samples, higher T cell density accompanied longer overall survival. Uninvolved neighboring lung showed the greatest T cell clonality, exceeding tumor. Because researchers sequenced only one region of the tumor, heterogeneity is still possible.

On this clone itself: Its cognate antigen is unknown.

Trimming removed 5 bases from V and 7 bases from J, with 9 bases in between. Germline lookup yields CDR1 SGDLS and CDR2 YYNGEE. The CDR3 has 12 residues. The protocol was immunoSEQ multiplex PCR, while the TCRdb copy is restricted to in-frame clones and leaves out a portion. The sample carries roughly 2,300 clones, about 24% recorded once. This chain connects TRBV9 to TRBJ1-4; D is ambiguous. The receptor was isolated from a woman aged 35 to 70 with stage II lung adenocarcinoma. The sequencing used lung tumor tissue, collected before any cancer treatment. CDR3 protein: CASSDFGEKLFF. As DNA, the CDR3 is TGTGCCAGCAGTGATTTCGGTGAAAAACTGTTTTTT.